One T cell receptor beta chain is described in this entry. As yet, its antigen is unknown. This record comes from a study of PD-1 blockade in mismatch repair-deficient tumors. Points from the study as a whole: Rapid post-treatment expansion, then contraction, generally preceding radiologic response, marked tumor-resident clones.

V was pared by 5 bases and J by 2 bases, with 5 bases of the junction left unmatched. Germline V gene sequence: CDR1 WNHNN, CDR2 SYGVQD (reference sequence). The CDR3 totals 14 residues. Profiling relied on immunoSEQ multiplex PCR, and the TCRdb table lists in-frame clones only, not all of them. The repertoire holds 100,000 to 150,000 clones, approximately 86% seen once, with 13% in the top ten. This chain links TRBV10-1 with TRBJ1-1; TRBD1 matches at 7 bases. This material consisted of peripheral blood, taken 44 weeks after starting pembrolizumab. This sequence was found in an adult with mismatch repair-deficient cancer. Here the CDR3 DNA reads TGCGCCAGCAGTACGGGACAGACAAACACTGAAGCTTTCTTT. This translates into CASSTGQTNTEAFF.